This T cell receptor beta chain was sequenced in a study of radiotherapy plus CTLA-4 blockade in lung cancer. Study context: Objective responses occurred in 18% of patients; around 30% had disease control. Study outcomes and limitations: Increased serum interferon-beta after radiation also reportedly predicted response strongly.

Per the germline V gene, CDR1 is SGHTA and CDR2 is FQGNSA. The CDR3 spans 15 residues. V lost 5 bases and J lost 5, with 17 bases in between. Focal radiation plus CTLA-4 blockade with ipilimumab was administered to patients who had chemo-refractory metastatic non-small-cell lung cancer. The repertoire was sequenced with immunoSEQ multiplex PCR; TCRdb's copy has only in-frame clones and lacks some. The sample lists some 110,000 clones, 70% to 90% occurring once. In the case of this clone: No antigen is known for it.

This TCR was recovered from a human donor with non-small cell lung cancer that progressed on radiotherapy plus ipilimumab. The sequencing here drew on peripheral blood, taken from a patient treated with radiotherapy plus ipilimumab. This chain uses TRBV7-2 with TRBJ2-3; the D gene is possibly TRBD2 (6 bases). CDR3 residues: CASSPAGLGVDTQYF. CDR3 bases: TGTGCCAGCAGCCCTGCGGGACTCGGGGTAGATACGCAGTATTTT.